These 23 T cell receptor beta chains originate from one sample sequenced in a study of shared clonotypes between healthy human individuals. Clones were read by immunoSEQ multiplex PCR, and TCRdb kept only the in-frame ones, dropping some. In the table there are about 530,000 clones, 90% to 96% of which are singletons. The sequencing input was naive CD4+ T cells sorted from blood. Subset of the sample: CD45RA+ positively selected. The source is a woman in her 30s in good health.

CDR3 residues: CASSLDRAFYGYTF. In DNA form, the CDR3 reads TGTGCCAGCAGCCTGGACAGGGCCTTCTATGGCTACACCTTC. The chain uses TRBV7-2 and TRBJ1-2, with TRBD1 identical over 8 bases. Trimming cost V 5 bases and J 4 bases; bases outside gene matches: 6. There are 14 residues in the CDR3. Germline CDR1 is SGHTA and CDR2 is FQGNSA.

The rearrangement uses TRBV19 and TRBJ2-7; TRBD2 agrees at 8 bases. The CDR3 has 15 residues. The germline gives CDR1 LNHDA, CDR2 SQIVND (reference sequence). J was trimmed by 0 bases and V by 4 bases; bases with no gene match: 5. The CDR3 sequence: CASSNVAGSSYEQYF. For the CDR3, the DNA is TGTGCCAGTAGTAATGTAGCGGGGAGCTCCTACGAGCAGTACTTC.

The V call is TRBV29-1, the J call TRBJ1-5, with a possible D match to TRBD1 (5 bases). V gave up 6 bases and J gave up 0 bases, with 12 bases separating them. This CDR3 is 14 amino acids long. Germline V gene sequence: CDR1 SQVTM, CDR2 ANQGSEA. The CDR3 DNA reads as TGCAGCGTCGCCGACAGTTCTAGCAATCAGCCCCAGCATTTT. It encodes CSVADSSSNQPQHF.

The chain links TRBV28 to TRBJ2-7, with 8 bases fitting TRBD1. The V and J ends lost 6 bases and 5 bases, in that order; junction bases with no gene match: 15. Germline V gives CDR1 MDHEN, CDR2 SYDVKM. CDR3 length equals 16 residues. DNA for the CDR3: TGTGCCAGCAGGGACACGGTTTCAGGGGGCTTCCACGAGCAGTACTTC. This sequence encodes CASRDTVSGGFHEQYF.

This rearrangement joins TRBV6-5 to TRBJ2-3; a possible D gene is TRBD2 (6 bases). The CDR3 sequence is 14 residues long. V was pared by 0 bases and J by 4 bases, with 8 bases between. Germline V gene lookup returns CDR1 MNHEY and CDR2 SVGAGI. The CDR3 spells CASSYSRGSDTQYF. In nucleotides, the CDR3 is TGTGCCAGCAGTTACTCTCGGGGGTCAGATACGCAGTATTTT.

The chain employs TRBV2 and TRBJ1-4; the D gene is possibly TRBD1 (5 bases). From germline, CDR1 is SNHLY and CDR2 FYNNEI. This CDR3 is built from 14 residues. The V and J ends lost 11 bases and 0 bases respectively, with 13 bases between them. The CDR3: CAGRDLATNEKLFF. CDR3 bases: TGTGCCGGAAGGGACCTTGCAACTAATGAAAAACTGTTTTTT.

CDR3 nucleotides: TGTGCCAGCAGCGCGCGGGAAGGGGGAGGCGGCTACACCTTC. It is translated as CASSAREGGGGYTF. V usage is TRBV21-1 and J usage is TRBJ1-2. TRBV21-1 is designated a pseudogene. This CDR3 is 14 amino acids long.

This clone has just one count. The chain is built from TRBV21-1 and TRBJ1-3. TRBV21-1 has pseudogene status. The CDR3 totals 18 residues. In nucleotides, the CDR3 is TGTGCCAGCAGCAAAGCGCTACAGAAGCGGGACTCTGGAAACACCATATATTTT. It is translated as CASSKALQKRDSGNTIYF.

This clone was seen a handful of times. The rearrangement uses TRBV19 and TRBJ1-4; D remains unclear. Germline values: CDR1 LNHDA, CDR2 SQIVND (reference sequence). This CDR3 has 13 residues. Trimming cost V 4 bases and J 6 bases, with 9 bases left between them. Here the CDR3 DNA reads TGTGCCAGTAGTAATCCTGAGTATGAAAAACTGTTTTTT. Protein: CASSNPEYEKLFF.

This chain links TRBV30 with TRBJ1-1; 8 nucleotides line up with TRBD1. The CDR3 has 17 residues. The J segment lost 1 base and the V segment lost 0 bases, leaving 10 bases of the junction unmatched. Germline lookup yields CDR1 GTSNPN and CDR2 SVGIG (reference sequence). CDR3 sequence: CAWSVSLTGDANTEAFF. As DNA, the CDR3 is TGTGCCTGGAGTGTCTCCCTGACAGGGGATGCGAACACTGAAGCTTTCTTT. Using reference TRBV30 and TRBJ1-1 for the parts outside the CDR3, the full variable domain is SQTIHQWPATLVQPVGSPLSLECTVEGTSNPNLYWYRQAAGRGLQLLFYSVGIGQISSEVPQNLSASRPQDRQFILSSKKLLLSDSGFYLCAWSVSLTGDANTEAFFGQGTRLTVV.

The genes are TRBV19 and TRBJ2-2; 8 nucleotides align to TRBD1. The CDR3 spans 14 residues. The ends lost 6 bases at V and 7 bases at J; junction bases unmatched: 7. Germline assignment: CDR1 LNHDA and CDR2 SQIVND (reference sequence). CDR3 nucleotide sequence: TGTGCCAGTAGGGACAGGGAAAAGAGCGGGGAGCTGTTTTTT. Translating it yields CASRDREKSGELFF.

The chain is built from TRBV2 and TRBJ1-5, with 7 bases fitting TRBD1. This CDR3 has 15 residues. Unmatched junction bases numbered 5, after V lost 1 base and J lost 5 bases. The V gene's germline CDR1 is SNHLY and CDR2 FYNNEI. The CDR3 bases are TGTGCCAGCAGTGAAGAGGGGGCCATCGATCAGCCCCAGCATTTT. Its protein is CASSEEGAIDQPQHF.

The chain combines TRBV5-1 with TRBJ1-4, with TRBD1 matching over 8 bases. Looked up from germline, CDR1 is SGHRS and CDR2 is YFSETQ. V trimming: 3 bases; J trimming: 8 bases; junction bases outside the gene matches: 9. The CDR3 is 15 residues long. The CDR3 nucleotides read TGCGCCAGCAGCTCGCGACAGGGGTCGGGCGAAAAACTGTTTTTT. As protein: CASSSRQGSGEKLFF. The variable domain in full, completed from reference TRBV5-1 and TRBJ1-4, reads KAGVTQTPRYLIKTRGQQVTLSCSPISGHRSVSWYQQTPGQGLQFLFEYFSETQRNKGNFPGRFSGRQFSNSRSEMNVSTLELGDSALYLCASSSRQGSGEKLFFGSGTQLSVL.

This chain links TRBV18 with TRBJ1-4; no reliable D call. CDR1 is KGHSH and CDR2 is LQKENI in the germline V gene. The ends were cut back, 4 bases at V and 3 bases at J, with 12 bases in the middle. The CDR3 length is 15 residues. This CDR3 reads CASSLEIGSNEKLFF. The CDR3 DNA is TGTGCCAGCTCACTAGAAATAGGATCTAATGAAAAACTGTTTTTT.

The chain employs TRBV19 and TRBJ2-5; 7 bases line up with TRBD1. V lost 5 bases and J lost 2; bases outside the gene matches: 8. The V gene's germline CDR1 is LNHDA and CDR2 SQIVND (reference sequence). This CDR3 has 15 amino acids. The CDR3 loop is CASSVLDRVQETQYF. CDR3 bases: TGTGCCAGTAGTGTGCTTGACAGGGTTCAAGAGACCCAGTACTTC.

The genes are TRBV5-1 and TRBJ1-1; unclear D gene. CDR3 length: 15 amino acids. The V gene lost 1 base and the J gene lost 1 base, with 11 bases spanning the gap. Per the germline V gene, CDR1 is SGHRS and CDR2 is YFSETQ. CDR3 DNA: TGCGCCAGCAGCTTGTCCGCAGCATCGAACACTGAAGCTTTCTTT. Amino acids: CASSLSAASNTEAFF.

The chain couples TRBV4-1 to TRBJ2-6; maybe TRBD2 (5 bases). The CDR3 sequence is 18 residues long. Trimming pared 2 bases from V and 0 bases from J, leaving 14 bases between. Germline V CDR1 and CDR2: MGHRA, YSYEKL. Here the CDR3 reads CASSQMAVGGSGANVLTF. As DNA, the CDR3 is TGCGCCAGCAGCCAAATGGCGGTAGGAGGCTCTGGGGCCAACGTCCTGACTTTC.

The rearrangement links TRBV15 to TRBJ2-7, with D maybe TRBD1 (6 bases). V shed 5 bases and J shed 3 bases, with 20 bases lying between them. Germline V lookup: CDR1 LNHNV, CDR2 YYDKDF (reference sequence). This CDR3 has 16 residues. The CDR3 reads CATSRGHRDTFYEQYF. As DNA, the CDR3 is TGTGCCACCAGCCGAGGCCACAGGGACACCTTCTACGAGCAGTACTTC. The complete variable domain, with remaining parts taken from reference TRBV15 and TRBJ2-7, reads DAMVIQNPRYQVTQFGKPVTLSCSQTLNHNVMYWYQQKSSQAPKLLFHYYDKDFNNEADTPDNFQSRRPNTSFCFLDIRSPGLGDTAMYLCATSRGHRDTFYEQYFGPGTRLTVT.

This clone was detected a few times. The chain carries TRBV7-2 and TRBJ2-5, with 7 bases matching TRBD1. Germline V gives CDR1 SGHTA, CDR2 FQGNSA. With V trimmed by 5 bases and J by 5 bases, 11 bases remained unmatched. This CDR3 comprises 15 residues. In DNA form, the CDR3 reads TGTGCCAGCAGCCTGCCGACAGGGTACATCGAGACCCAGTACTTC. It codes for CASSLPTGYIETQYF.

Of note for this clone: This sample also contains other DNA sequences that code for the same CDR3. The chain is built from TRBV29-1 and TRBJ2-7, with 10 bases aligning to TRBD2. The CDR3 extends over 14 amino acids. Looked up from germline, CDR1 is SQVTM and CDR2 is ANQGSEA. With 4 bases clipped from V and 3 bases from J, the junction kept 6 bases outside the gene matches. Here the CDR3 DNA reads TGCAGCGTTGCCGGGACTAGCGCCAGCTACGAGCAGTACTTC. It is translated as CSVAGTSASYEQYF.

This clone appeared a single time. The J gene is TRBJ2-7, the V gene TRBV7-9; D may correspond to TRBD1 or TRBD2 (5 bases each). The CDR3 is 13 residues long. V was trimmed by 5 bases and J by 2 bases, leaving 10 bases between them. Germline CDR1 reads SEHNR; CDR2 reads FQNEAQ (reference sequence). Here the CDR3 reads CASSDRGPYEQYF. As DNA, the CDR3 is TGTGCCAGCAGCGACCGGGGCCCCTACGAGCAGTACTTC.

CDR3 sequence (DNA): TGTGCCATCAGTGGAGGGACTAGCCTAGACATTAGCACAGATACGCAGTATTTT. Translating gives CAISGGTSLDISTDTQYF. The chain links TRBV10-3 to TRBJ2-3, with TRBD2 identical over 9 bases. CDR3 size: 18 residues. The V gene's germline CDR1 is ENHRY and CDR2 SYGVKD. With V trimmed by 4 bases and J by 0 bases, 11 bases remained unmatched.

This chain connects TRBV2 to TRBJ2-7; the match to TRBD2 covers 9 bases. V lost 7 bases, J lost 4 bases, and 8 bases stayed unmatched. The length of the CDR3 is 14 residues. The germline gives CDR1 SNHLY, CDR2 FYNNEI. The CDR3 DNA is TGTGCCAGCAAGCTCGCGGGAGGGCCTTACGAGCAGTACTTC. Its translation: CASKLAGGPYEQYF. Drawing the rest from reference TRBV2 and TRBJ2-7, the complete variable domain is EPEVTQTPSHQVTQMGQEVILRCVPISNHLYFYWYRQILGQKVEFLVSFYNNEISEKSEIFDDQFSVERPDGSNFTLKIRSTKLEDSAMYFCASKLAGGPYEQYFGPGTRLTVT.